This TCR beta chain is drawn from a study of metastatic and nonmetastatic thyroid tumors. Overall study: Comparative analysis of repertoires was undertaken across blood and tumor or nodule tissue obtained from malignant and benign thyroid patients. General study findings and limits: In both blood and tumor samples, TCR beta diversity was reported significantly higher for malignant than benign nodules.

No patient received treatment before thyroid surgery. This clone was counted at least ten times. Its antigen is not known. In the source study's methods: Between-group CDR3 differences, defined by clinicopathological status, yielded a distant-metastasis classifier for papillary thyroid cancer. MiXCR re-clonotyped the PCR reads for TCRdb. The V and J calls, along with clone size, are taken from TCRdb and not from the paper's own processing. Here the sample spans 50,000 to 70,000 clones, more than 3.5% being singletons. The clonotype comes from a female donor with papillary thyroid cancer or a benign thyroid nodule (not recorded which). Some clones in this sample may be carry-over from other donors' samples. The specimen sequenced was blood.

CDR3 loop: CASSDLRDGGHEQFF. The CDR3 coding sequence is TGTGCCAGCAGTGATCTCCGGGACGGTGGGCATGAGCAGTTCTTC. V and J are TRBV6-4 and TRBJ2-1; D possibly matches TRBD1 or TRBD2 (5 bases each). The CDR3 is 15 residues long. Germline CDR1 reads MRHNA; CDR2 reads SNTAGT. Trimming removed 3 bases at V and 8 bases at J, with 17 bases between.